These 7 T cell receptor beta chains were sequenced from one sample in a study of blood T cell repertoires in COVID-19. Sequencing was performed with immunoSEQ multiplex PCR; in TCRdb, only in-frame clones are kept and a portion is missing. The data contain 35,000 to 50,000 clones, 70% to 85% of them singletons. Specimen: peripheral blood. The receptors were sampled from a human donor in a cohort sampled during active COVID-19.

The J gene is TRBJ2-2, the V gene TRBV4-2, with 9 bases fitting TRBD2. The V segment lost 3 bases and the J segment 3 bases; nucleotides outside the gene matches: 5. The CDR3 covers 16 residues. CDR1 is LGHNA, CDR2 YNFKEQ, per germline. The CDR3 region has the DNA TGTGCCAGCAGCCAGGCGGGGGGGATTTACACCGGGGAGCTGTTTTTT. Its translation: CASSQAGGIYTGELFF.

The chain couples TRBV5-1 to TRBJ2-1; no clear D gene. V lost 0 bases to trimming and J lost 0 bases, with 4 bases between them. Per the germline V gene, CDR1 is SGHRS and CDR2 is YFSETQ. This CDR3 is 14 amino acids long. This CDR3 reads CASSLDSSYNEQFF. CDR3 coding DNA: TGCGCCAGCAGCTTGGATAGCTCCTACAATGAGCAGTTCTTC.

This clone showed up many times. The chain combines TRBV10-1 with TRBJ2-7, with 9 bases that match TRBD1. CDR1 is WNHNN and CDR2 is SYGVQD in the germline V gene (reference sequence). V lost 3 bases and J lost 4; bases outside the gene matches: 7. CDR3 length equals 15 residues. CDR3 amino acids: CASSDGTGRGYEQYF. CDR3 bases: TGCGCCAGCAGTGATGGGACAGGGAGAGGGTACGAGCAGTACTTC.

The chain is built from TRBV28 and TRBJ1-1; D unclear. Trimming pared 4 bases from V and 4 bases from J, leaving 4 bases between. CDR3 length equals 11 residues. Per germline, CDR1 MDHEN and CDR2 SYDVKM. For the CDR3, the DNA is TGTGCCAGCAGTTCCGTCACTGAAGCTTTCTTT. Its translation is CASSSVTEAFF.

This clone has just one count. The gene calls are TRBV5-1 and TRBJ2-7; tentative D call: TRBD2 (5 bases). With 0 bases removed from V and 5 bases from J, the gap between germline ends came to 12 bases. This CDR3 is built from 14 residues. The germline V gene has CDR1 SGHRS and CDR2 YFSETQ. CDR3 loop: CASSLEGLRDEQYF. The CDR3 DNA is TGCGCCAGCAGCTTGGAGGGCCTGCGGGACGAGCAGTACTTC.

This clone was recorded a few times. The chain is built from TRBV7-9 and TRBJ2-3; perhaps TRBD2 as D (5 bases). Per germline, CDR1 SEHNR and CDR2 FQNEAQ (reference sequence). The V end was cut by 4 bases, the J end by 0 bases, with 8 bases between. The CDR3 is made up of 14 amino acids. The CDR3 coding sequence is TGTGCCAGCAGCTCAGAGGGCAGCACAGATACGCAGTATTTT. This sequence encodes CASSSEGSTDTQYF.

The V gene is TRBV19, the J gene TRBJ1-2, with 8 bases aligning to TRBD1. Germline CDR1 is LNHDA and CDR2 is SQIVND (reference sequence). The CDR3 loop spans 12 amino acids. V was clipped by 8 bases and J by 3 bases; unmatched bases: 2. CDR3: CASQQGDYGYTF. The CDR3 coding sequence is TGTGCCAGTCAACAGGGGGACTATGGCTACACCTTC.